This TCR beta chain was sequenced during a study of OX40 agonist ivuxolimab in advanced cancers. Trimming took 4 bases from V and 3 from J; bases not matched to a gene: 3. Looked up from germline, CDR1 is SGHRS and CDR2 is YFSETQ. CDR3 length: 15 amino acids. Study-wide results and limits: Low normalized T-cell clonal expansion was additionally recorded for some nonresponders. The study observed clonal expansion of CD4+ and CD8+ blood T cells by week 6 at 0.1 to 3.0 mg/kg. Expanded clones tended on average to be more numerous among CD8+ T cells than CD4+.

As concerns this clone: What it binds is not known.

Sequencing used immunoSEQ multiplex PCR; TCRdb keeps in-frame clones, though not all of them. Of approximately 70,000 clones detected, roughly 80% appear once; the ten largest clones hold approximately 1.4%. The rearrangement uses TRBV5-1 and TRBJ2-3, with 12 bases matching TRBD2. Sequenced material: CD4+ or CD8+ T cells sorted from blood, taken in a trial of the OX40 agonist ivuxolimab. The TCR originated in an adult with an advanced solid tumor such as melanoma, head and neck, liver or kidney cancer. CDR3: CASSRTSGETDTQYF. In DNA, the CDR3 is TGCGCCAGCAGCCGGACTAGCGGGGAAACAGATACGCAGTATTTT.